This record looks at one T cell receptor beta chain sequence and its context. No antigen is known for it. One base away there is no much larger clone; base qualities are not given. Libraries came from the immunoSEQ multiplex PCR assay. To provide template for TCR sequencing, every sample had RNA extracted and reverse transcribed into cDNA. First-strand cDNA was synthesized using SuperScript III with a 2:1 mix of oligo-dT and random hexamers. A synthetic immune receptor repertoire was used to assess amplification bias, and residual bias was removed computationally. Regarding the original processing steps: Raw reads were preprocessed for error removal, and CDR3 was defined according to IMGT conventions as running from the conserved cysteine to phenylalanine. Clonality was calculated as 1 minus Shannon entropy normalized by log2 of the number of productive unique TCRs. Scalp TCRbeta sequences were cross-referenced with sorted blood CD4 and CD8 repertoires so that the CD4 or CD8 identity of scalp clones could be inferred. TCRdb obtained this table from immuneACCESS and retained in-frame rearrangements with V and J assigned. These tables miss some clones; where compared with another copy, unresolved V genes account for less than half of the shortfall, and the remainder is unexplained. V and J calls and clone size come straight from that table; D and trimming were deduced from the DNA. In this sample the table shows about 60,000 clones, more than 45% of which occur a single time. The ten largest account for around 21% of the sample.

The intended sense of this specimen's treatment or condition label: oral pan-JAK inhibitor, 5-10 mg twice daily. Peripheral blood and lesional scalp punch biopsies were obtained from patients with alopecia areata. PBMCs were separated by density centrifugation and stained for CD3, CD4 and CD8, after which CD4+ and CD8+ T cells were sorted on a FACSAria. This entry belongs to a study of CD8+ T cells in alopecia areata listed by TCRdb under 2018. About the investigation overall: The treated patients, all with moderate-to-severe alopecia areata, were enrolled in an open-label pilot trial of oral tofacitinib given at 5 to 10 mg twice daily. Clonality in the scalp was compared among normal scalp (n=4), patchy alopecia areata scalp (n=8), and alopecia totalis/universalis scalp (n=8). immunoSEQ multiplex PCR using 35 Vbeta forward primers and 13 Jbeta reverse primers was used to amplify TCRbeta CDR3 regions. Tofacitinib-treated patients had biopsies at baseline and at 4 and 24 weeks of treatment, with a later scalp biopsy in several patients. In treated patients, disease severity was measured using the SALT score, which gives the percentage of scalp surface area affected. The RNA source kit depended on sample type: the PAXgene miRNA kit for fixed scalp, the miRNeasy kit for PBMCs, and the RNeasy kit for mouse skin. On the human side, TCRbeta sequencing was run on scalp tissue and on sorted CD4+ and CD8+ peripheral blood T cells from healthy controls and from alopecia areata patients with either patchy or totalis/universalis disease. High-throughput TCRbeta sequencing was used to examine T cell clonal expansion in alopecia areata in both the C3H/HeJ mouse model and human patients. Patients stayed on tofacitinib for 6 to 18 months and then had 6 months of follow-up off drug so that delayed response and recurrence could be assessed. The research as a whole found: Compared with mice, TCR sequences shared between patients were less clear, possibly partly because of HLA diversity across the patient population. Because the treated cohort was small and had only one nonresponder, larger studies are needed to examine links between baseline CD8+ expansion and response. During tofacitinib treatment, many expanded lesional clones stuck around in both scalp and blood, and this persistence may partly explain why relapse happens after treatment is stopped. Scalp TCR repertoire analysis is complicated because resident alphabeta T cells in normal human skin are also sequenced, whereas mouse skin is dominated by gammadelta T cells. Higher clonality and more expanded CD8+ clones were observed in lesional scalp than in normal scalp, particularly in alopecia totalis/universalis, a finding suggestive of antigenic drive. Tofacitinib significantly decreased scalp clonality and the number of expanded CD8+ clones among the top 100 scalp clones.

V lost 5 bases and J lost 3 bases; the stretch between them is 14 bases long. Sequences MNHEY (CDR1) and SMNVEV (CDR2) are obtained from the germline V gene (reference sequence). Counted from cysteine to phenylalanine, this CDR3 has 14 amino acids. The read is trimmed to its CDR3 DNA, 42 bases read in frame from base 1. The source is a human donor with alopecia areata. Recombination connected TRBV27 to TRBJ2-7, with a weak D call of TRBD2 (5 bases match). Material: CD8+ T cells sorted from blood, obtained at roughly week 36, from a patient treated with tofacitinib. In nucleotides, the sequence is TGTGCCAGCAGTAATTCCCATCGGGGCTACGAGCAGTACTTC. This is translated as CASSNSHRGYEQYF.